Below are 15 T cell receptor beta chains sequenced from a single sample in a study of vaccination effects on CD4 cells after COVID-19. Antigen-specific CD4+ T cells were expanded with viral peptide pools in the ViraFEST assay before sequencing. The culture ran for roughly ten days, and then CD4+ T cells were isolated. SARS-CoV-2 infection was confirmed by PCR in the person between March and December 2020. Antigens for these TCRs are unknown. Some clones are missing from TCRdb's copy, which holds only in-frame ones; the method was immunoSEQ multiplex PCR. The profile shows tens of thousands of clones, around 69% of them singletons. This specimen consisted of CD4+ T cells from PBMCs cultured with HCoV-NL63 spike peptides, obtained before COVID-19 vaccination. The receptors were sampled from a human donor who had a prior SARS-CoV-2 infection.

The CDR3 reads CASRPPTGYEQYF. CDR3 in DNA: TGTGCCAGCAGGCCCCCCACTGGGTACGAGCAGTACTTC. This chain links TRBV12-3 or TRBV12-4 with TRBJ2-7; D gene uncertain. V lost 6 bases, J lost 4 bases, and 13 bases lay in between. This CDR3 region has 13 residues.

The chain joins TRBV14 to TRBJ2-1, with 9 nucleotides matching TRBD1. The CDR3 loop spans 14 amino acids. From germline, CDR1 is SGHDN and CDR2 FVKESK. V was clipped by 4 bases and J by 10 bases; unmatched bases: 8. CDR3: CASSLGQGFEEQFF. In nucleotides, the CDR3 is TGTGCCAGCAGCCTCGGACAGGGGTTTGAAGAGCAGTTCTTC.

Here the CDR3 reads CASSLTSGPYNEQFF. As DNA, the CDR3 is TGTGCCAGCAGCCTCACTAGCGGTCCCTACAATGAGCAGTTCTTC. The chain has TRBV11-3 and TRBJ2-1, with TRBD2 identical over 8 bases. This CDR3 has 15 residues. With 5 bases clipped from V and 2 bases from J, the junction kept 5 bases outside the gene matches. From germline, CDR1 is SGHNT and CDR2 YENEEA.

Only one count was recorded for this clone. This CDR3 is CASSQEGRGVANEKLFF. In DNA form, the CDR3 reads TGCGCCAGCAGCCAAGAGGGACGGGGGGTGGCTAATGAAAAACTGTTTTTT. V usage is TRBV4-3 and J usage is TRBJ1-4; D possibly corresponds to TRBD1 (5 bases). This CDR3 spans 17 amino acids. Trimming shortened V by 0 bases and J by 3 bases, and 14 bases separated the two germline ends. Germline CDR1 is LGHNA and CDR2 is YSLEER.

This CDR3 reads CAISQDSNYGYTF. The DNA of the CDR3 is TGTGCCATCAGTCAAGACAGTAACTATGGCTACACCTTC. The chain carries TRBV10-3 and TRBJ1-2, with D possibly TRBD1 on 5 matching bases. Germline values: CDR1 ENHRY, CDR2 SYGVKD. Between the trimmed V and J ends, which lost 5 bases and 1 base, there was a span of 8 bases. CDR3 length: 13 residues.

This clone was counted only a few times. The rearrangement uses TRBV7-9 and TRBJ1-2; no reliable D call. Germline V gene sequence: CDR1 SEHNR, CDR2 FQNEAQ (reference sequence). This CDR3 region has 15 residues. Deletions cut 4 bases from V and 3 bases from J, with 15 bases between. CDR3 in DNA: TGTGCCAGCAGCTCCTGGCGCGGGGTCGACTATGGCTACACCTTC. As protein: CASSSWRGVDYGYTF. Based on the CDR3 plus reference TRBV7-9 and TRBJ1-2, the full variable domain is DTGVSQNPRHKITKRGQNVTFRCDPISEHNRLYWYRQTLGQGPEFLTYFQNEAQLEKSRLLSDRFSAERPKGSFSTLEIQRTEQGDSAMYLCASSSWRGVDYGYTFGSGTRLTVV.

The rearrangement joins TRBV5-6 to TRBJ1-3; 9 bases match TRBD1. The CDR3 covers 14 residues. Germline V gene sequence: CDR1 SGHDT, CDR2 YYEEEE. Trimming at V came to 6 bases and at J to 2 bases, leaving 3 bases not matched to a gene. CDR3 bases: TGTGCCAGCAACAACAGGGGGCCTGGAAACACCATATATTTT. Translation gives CASNNRGPGNTIYF.

This clone was observed a few times. This chain joins TRBV19 and TRBJ2-3; D is unresolved. The germline V gene has CDR1 LNHDA and CDR2 SQIVND (reference sequence). V lost 4 bases and J 7 bases, leaving 6 bases between the germline ends. This CDR3 has 11 amino acids. CDR3 loop: CASSNRNTQYF. The DNA for the CDR3 is TGTGCCAGTAGTAATCGGAATACGCAGTATTTT.

V and J are TRBV7-2 and TRBJ1-3; no clear D. Between the trimmed V and J ends, which lost 4 bases and 2 bases, there was a span of 12 bases. The germline V gene encodes CDR1 SGHTA and CDR2 FQGNSA. The CDR3 runs 15 residues. CDR3 bases: TGTGCCAGCAGCTACCATTCGGTTGCTGGAAACACCATATATTTT. It specifies CASSYHSVAGNTIYF.

V usage is TRBV4-3 and J usage is TRBJ1-1; perhaps TRBD1 as D (6 bases). V was shortened by 3 bases and J by 1 base, with 9 bases between the two germline ends. The CDR3 is 14 residues long. Germline loops: CDR1 LGHNA, CDR2 YSLEER. The CDR3 region has the DNA TGCGCCAGCAGCCACGGACAGAGGAACACTGAAGCTTTCTTT. It codes for CASSHGQRNTEAFF.

The chain links TRBV15 to TRBJ1-5; 7 nucleotides match TRBD1. This CDR3 has 16 amino acids. V gave up 3 bases and J gave up 0 bases; unmatched junction bases: 5. Germline V lookup: CDR1 LNHNV, CDR2 YYDKDF (reference sequence). The CDR3 here is CATSRQGGYSNQPQHF. CDR3 in DNA: TGTGCCACCAGCAGGCAGGGGGGGTATAGCAATCAGCCCCAGCATTTT.

This chain uses TRBV5-6 with TRBJ1-4; a possible D gene is TRBD1 (6 bases). The CDR3 contains 15 residues. Germline V CDR1 and CDR2: SGHDT, YYEEEE. With 3 bases removed from V and 7 bases from J, the gap between germline ends came to 16 bases. CDR3 protein: CASSWGIGGSEKLFF. The DNA for the CDR3 is TGTGCCAGCAGCTGGGGAATAGGGGGTAGTGAAAAACTGTTTTTT.

The chain has TRBV7-8 and TRBJ1-2; D gene ambiguous. Germline V gene lookup returns CDR1 SGHVS and CDR2 FQNEAQ. The CDR3 has 15 residues. The V end lost 8 bases, the J end lost 5 bases, and 21 bases lay between the germline ends. CDR3: CASAPSHNTGYGYTF. The CDR3 coding sequence is TGTGCCAGCGCCCCCTCGCATAATACGGGGTATGGCTACACCTTC.

The J gene is TRBJ2-7, the V gene TRBV4-3; 7 bases match TRBD2. The CDR3 contains 16 residues. Germline assignment: CDR1 LGHNA and CDR2 YSLEER. With 1 base clipped from V and 3 bases from J, the junction kept 9 bases outside the gene matches. The CDR3 bases are TGCGCCAGCAGCCAAGGGTGGGGCGGGAGTCACTACGAGCAGTACTTC. Protein sequence: CASSQGWGGSHYEQYF.

This clone was detected a few times. The chain couples TRBV7-3 to TRBJ2-1; D may be TRBD1 (5 bases). V was pared by 3 bases and J by 3 bases, with 9 bases between. The germline gives CDR1 SGHTA, CDR2 FQGTGA. The CDR3 has 14 amino acids. The CDR3 nucleotides are TGTGCCAGCAGCTTGAGCAGGGACTACAATGAGCAGTTCTTC. It specifies CASSLSRDYNEQFF.